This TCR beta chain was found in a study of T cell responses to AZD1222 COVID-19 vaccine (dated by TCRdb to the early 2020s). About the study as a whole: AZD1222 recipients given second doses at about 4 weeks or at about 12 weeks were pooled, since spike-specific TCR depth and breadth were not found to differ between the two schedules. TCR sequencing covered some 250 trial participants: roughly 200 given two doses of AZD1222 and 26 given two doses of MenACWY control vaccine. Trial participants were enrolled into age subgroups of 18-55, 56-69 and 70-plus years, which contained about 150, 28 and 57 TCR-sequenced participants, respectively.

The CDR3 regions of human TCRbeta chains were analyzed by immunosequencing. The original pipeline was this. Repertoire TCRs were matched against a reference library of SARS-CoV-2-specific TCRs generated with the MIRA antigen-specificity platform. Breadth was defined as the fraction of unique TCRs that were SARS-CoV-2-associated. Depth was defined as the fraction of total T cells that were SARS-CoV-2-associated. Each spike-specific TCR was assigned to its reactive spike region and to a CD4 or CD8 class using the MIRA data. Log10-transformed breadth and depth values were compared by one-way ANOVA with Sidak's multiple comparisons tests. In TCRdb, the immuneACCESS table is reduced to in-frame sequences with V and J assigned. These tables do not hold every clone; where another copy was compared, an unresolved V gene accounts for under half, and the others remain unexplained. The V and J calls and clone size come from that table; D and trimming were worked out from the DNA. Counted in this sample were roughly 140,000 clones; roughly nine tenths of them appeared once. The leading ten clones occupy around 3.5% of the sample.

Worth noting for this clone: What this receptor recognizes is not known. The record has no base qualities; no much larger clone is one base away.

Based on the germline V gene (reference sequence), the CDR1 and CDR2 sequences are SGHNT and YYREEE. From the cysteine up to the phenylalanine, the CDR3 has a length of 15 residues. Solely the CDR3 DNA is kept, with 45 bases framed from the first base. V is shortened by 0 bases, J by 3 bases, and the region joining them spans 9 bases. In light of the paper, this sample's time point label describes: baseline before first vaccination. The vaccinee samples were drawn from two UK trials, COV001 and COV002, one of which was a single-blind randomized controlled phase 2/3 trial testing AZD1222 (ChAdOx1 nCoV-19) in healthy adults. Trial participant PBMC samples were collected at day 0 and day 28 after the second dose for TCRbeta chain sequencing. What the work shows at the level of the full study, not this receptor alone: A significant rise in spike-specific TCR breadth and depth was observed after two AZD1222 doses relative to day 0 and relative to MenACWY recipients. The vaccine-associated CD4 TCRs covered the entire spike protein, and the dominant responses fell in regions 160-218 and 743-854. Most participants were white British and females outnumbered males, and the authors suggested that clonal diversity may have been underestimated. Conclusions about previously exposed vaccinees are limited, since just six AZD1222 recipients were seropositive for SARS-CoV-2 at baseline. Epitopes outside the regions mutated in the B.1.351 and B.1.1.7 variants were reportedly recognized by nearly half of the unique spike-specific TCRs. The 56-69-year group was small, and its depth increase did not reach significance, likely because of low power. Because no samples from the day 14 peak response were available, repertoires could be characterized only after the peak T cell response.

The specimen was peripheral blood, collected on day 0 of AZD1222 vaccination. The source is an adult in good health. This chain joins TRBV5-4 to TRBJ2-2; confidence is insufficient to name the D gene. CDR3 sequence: CASSLEGIYTGELFF. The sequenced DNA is TGTGCCAGCAGCTTGGAGGGCATTTACACCGGGGAGCTGTTTTTT.